The 21 T cell receptor beta chains given below trace back to one sample, sequenced in a study of blood T cell repertoires in COVID-19. The table came from immunoSEQ multiplex PCR; TCRdb's copy has only in-frame clones and leaves some out. The sample has some 46,000 clones, 85% to 90% seen once. The sample taken for sequencing was peripheral blood. Source of these receptors: a man aged 60 to 69 with acute or convalescent COVID-19.

The V and J genes are TRBV27 and TRBJ1-5; the match to TRBD1 covers 7 bases. There are 17 residues in the CDR3. The junction had 6 bases not matched to a gene; V was cut back by 0 bases and J by 1 base. Germline V gene data show CDR1 as MNHEY and CDR2 as SMNVEV (reference sequence). The CDR3 DNA follows: TGTGCCAGCAGTTTATCGCGAAGGGGGCGAAGCAATCAGCCCCAGCATTTT. Residues: CASSLSRRGRSNQPQHF.

The J gene is TRBJ2-1, the V gene TRBV10-3; 11 bases match TRBD2. This CDR3 has 15 amino acids. The V gene's germline CDR1 is ENHRY and CDR2 SYGVKD. The trim removed 2 bases at V and 10 bases at J, leaving 7 bases unmatched. The CDR3 sequence is CAISEPRGTSGEQFF. The CDR3 DNA follows: TGTGCCATCAGTGAGCCGAGAGGGACTAGCGGCGAGCAGTTCTTC.

The V call is TRBV27, the J call TRBJ2-3; D is unclear. CDR3 length: 13 amino acids. V lost 6 bases and J 5 bases, leaving 12 bases between the germline ends. CDR1 is MNHEY and CDR2 is SMNVEV in the germline V gene (reference sequence). CDR3 in DNA: TGTGCCAGCAGCCACCGGCCGGGAGATACGCAGTATTTT. Its protein product is CASSHRPGDTQYF.

This clone was detected only a few times. The V and J genes are TRBV11-2 and TRBJ2-1; D possibly corresponds to TRBD2 (6 bases). Trimming removed 2 bases from V and 0 bases from J, with 14 bases in between. The CDR3 is 17 residues long. Germline-derived CDR1 and CDR2 are SGHAT and FQNNGV. The CDR3 nucleotides are TGTGCCAGCAGCTTAACAGTGGGGGGAGGCTCCTACAATGAGCAGTTCTTC. As protein: CASSLTVGGGSYNEQFF.

This clone was detected a few times. The chain couples TRBV6-1 to TRBJ1-4; 7 bases agree with TRBD1. The ends lost 2 bases at V and 8 bases at J; junction bases unmatched: 8. The CDR3 totals 15 residues. Germline loops: CDR1 MNHNS, CDR2 SASEGT. The CDR3, as DNA: TGTGCCAGCAGTGAACTACAGGGGATACAGGAAAAACTGTTTTTT. Amino acids: CASSELQGIQEKLFF.

The chain links TRBV28 to TRBJ1-3; no clear D gene. The CDR3 extends over 13 amino acids. Trimming removed 1 base from V and 3 bases from J, with 4 bases in between. CDR1 and CDR2 (germline): MDHEN, SYDVKM. The CDR3 DNA is TGTGCCAGCAGTTTATCGGGTGGAAACACCATATATTTT. Amino acids: CASSLSGGNTIYF.

CDR3 region: CASSRMGLAGVSQYF. CDR3 sequence (DNA): TGTGCCAGCAGCCGAATGGGACTAGCGGGAGTGTCCCAGTACTTC. The V and J genes are TRBV28 and TRBJ2-5, with TRBD2 identical over 14 bases. Germline assignment: CDR1 MDHEN and CDR2 SYDVKM. The CDR3 has 15 amino acids. The trim removed 6 bases at V and 9 bases at J, leaving 9 bases unmatched.

V is TRBV29-1 and J is TRBJ2-3; D uncertain. V was pared by 0 bases and J by 4 bases, with 14 bases between. The CDR3 loop spans 15 amino acids. CDR1 is SQVTM and CDR2 is ANQGSEA in the germline V gene. The CDR3 sequence is CSVEDRSGSPDTQYF. In nucleotides, the CDR3 is TGCAGCGTTGAAGATCGGAGTGGGTCCCCAGATACGCAGTATTTT.

Only one count was recorded for this clone. One end of the junction varies from germline; a read error may be responsible. This sequence joins TRBV5-1 and TRBJ2-2; TRBD1 aligns across 8 bases. CDR3 length: 15 amino acids. Germline CDR1 and CDR2: SGHRS and YFSETQ. The DNA of the CDR3 is TGCGCCGGCAGCTACGACAGGGGCGGGTCCGGGGAGCTGTTTTTT. Translating it yields CAGSYDRGGSGELFF.

CDR3 amino acids: CASSQEQVRLAGYNEQFF. The CDR3 DNA follows: TGCGCCAGCAGCCAAGAACAGGTACGACTAGCGGGGTACAATGAGCAGTTCTTC. This chain uses TRBV4-1 with TRBJ2-1, with 11 nucleotides matching TRBD2. Germline loops: CDR1 MGHRA, CDR2 YSYEKL. This CDR3 has 18 amino acids. V lost 0 bases, J lost 4 bases, and 8 bases stayed unmatched.

The CDR3 is CASSLSSRGNTEAFF. CDR3 DNA sequence: TGTGCCAGCAGTTTGTCCTCGAGAGGGAACACTGAAGCTTTCTTT. The gene calls are TRBV28 and TRBJ1-1, with D unclear. V was clipped by 3 bases and J by 1 base, with 12 bases between them. Germline CDR1 and CDR2: MDHEN and SYDVKM. The CDR3 is 15 residues long.

This CDR3 reads CATHSPHLGARFGYGYTF. In nucleotides, the CDR3 is TGTGCCACCCATTCCCCCCATTTAGGGGCGCGGTTTGGCTATGGCTACACCTTC. The rearrangement links TRBV19 to TRBJ1-2; D perhaps matches TRBD1 (5 bases). This CDR3 has 18 residues. In germline, CDR1 is LNHDA, CDR2 SQIVND (reference sequence). Trimming removed 10 bases at V and 4 bases at J, with 31 bases between.

The gene calls are TRBV9 and TRBJ2-7; the match to TRBD2 covers 14 bases. The CDR3 length is 18 residues. Germline lookup yields CDR1 SGDLS and CDR2 YYNGEE. V shed 4 bases and J 5 bases; nucleotides not matched to a gene: 14. This CDR3 is CASSKGLAGDGFRNEQYF. CDR3 coding DNA: TGTGCCAGCAGCAAGGGACTAGCGGGAGATGGTTTTCGGAACGAGCAGTACTTC.

This clone was detected only a few times. This chain's CDR3 is CASSWDRANTEAFF. CDR3 bases: TGTGCCAGCAGCTGGGACAGGGCCAACACTGAAGCTTTCTTT. This chain uses TRBV5-6 with TRBJ1-1, with 9 bases identical to TRBD1. The CDR3 loop spans 14 amino acids. The germline CDR1 and CDR2 sequences are SGHDT and YYEEEE. The trim removed 3 bases at V and 2 bases at J, leaving 2 bases unmatched.

J is TRBJ2-2 and V is TRBV2, with 7 bases aligning to TRBD2. The CDR3 extends over 14 amino acids. The V gene's germline CDR1 is SNHLY and CDR2 FYNNEI. The V and J ends lost 4 bases and 5 bases, in that order; junction bases with no gene match: 4. Here the CDR3 reads CASSVLRETGELFF. In DNA form, the CDR3 reads TGTGCCAGCAGTGTATTGCGGGAGACCGGGGAGCTGTTTTTT.

The chain combines TRBV28 with TRBJ1-1; D gene ambiguous. V was cut by 10 bases and J by 2 bases, with 11 bases left in between. The CDR3 loop spans 12 amino acids. Germline V gives CDR1 MDHEN, CDR2 SYDVKM. CDR3 DNA: TGTGCCATCCGGACGGGAAACACTGAAGCTTTCTTT. Its translation is CAIRTGNTEAFF.

The V gene is TRBV6-5, the J gene TRBJ2-1; possible D gene TRBD2, 6 bases. Per germline, CDR1 MNHEY and CDR2 SVGAGI. The CDR3 contains 14 residues. The V gene lost 10 bases and the J gene lost 4 bases, with 17 bases spanning the gap. The CDR3 region has the DNA TGTGCCACCTACAAGCGGGCGGGGTACAATGAGCAGTTCTTC. Protein sequence: CATYKRAGYNEQFF.

This clone showed up just once. The chain uses TRBV5-8 and TRBJ2-1, with 12 bases identical to TRBD2. J was trimmed by 3 bases and V by 3 bases; bases with no gene match: 1. This CDR3 has 15 amino acids. CDR1 is SGHTS and CDR2 is YDEGEE in the germline V gene. The CDR3 reads CASSSGLAGYNEQFF. CDR3 bases: TGTGCCAGCAGCTCGGGACTAGCGGGCTACAATGAGCAGTTCTTC.

This clone was seen a handful of times. The rearrangement uses TRBV10-2 and TRBJ1-2, with D maybe TRBD1 (5 bases). Germline V lookup: CDR1 WSHSY, CDR2 SAAADI. V was pared by 6 bases and J by 0 bases, with 17 bases between. This CDR3 comprises 16 residues. The chain's CDR3 is CASSRRGDSSNYGYTF. Here the CDR3 DNA reads TGCGCCAGCAGCCGACGAGGAGACAGCTCTAACTATGGCTACACCTTC.

The CDR3 is CASRDRGRGGRNEQFF. As DNA, the CDR3 is TGCGCCAGCAGGGACAGGGGGCGGGGGGGTAGGAATGAGCAGTTCTTC. The V call is TRBV10-2, the J call TRBJ2-1; 11 bases line up with TRBD1. V trimming: 6 bases; J trimming: 7 bases; junction bases outside the gene matches: 11. Germline CDR1 and CDR2: WSHSY and SAAADI. This CDR3 contains 16 residues.

CDR3 residues: CASSPTGGELFF. CDR3 coding DNA: TGTGCCAGCAGCCCAACAGGAGGGGAGCTGTTTTTT. V usage is TRBV3-1 (or the pseudogene TRBV3-2) and J usage is TRBJ2-2, with D perhaps TRBD1 (5 bases). There are 12 residues in the CDR3. V dropped 4 bases and J dropped 8 bases, with 8 bases sitting between them. Per germline, CDR1 LGHDT and CDR2 YNNKEL (reference sequence).